The next 8 T cell receptor beta chains were all read from a single sample in a study of T cells after posttransplantation cyclophosphamide. The repertoire was sequenced with immunoSEQ multiplex PCR; TCRdb's copy has only in-frame clones and lacks some. Altogether 40,000 to 55,000 clones were found in the sample, and no singletons occur. Sequences were obtained from PBMCs. These receptors were taken from a man aged 35 to 55 in good health, CMV-negative, and a related stem cell transplant donor.

The CDR3 reads CASSFGQGEDTQYF. The CDR3 DNA reads TGTGCCAGCAGTTTCGGACAGGGGGAAGATACGCAGTATTTT. The rearrangement links TRBV27 to TRBJ2-3; TRBD1 aligns across 10 bases. V lost 3 bases and J lost 5; bases outside the gene matches: 2. The CDR3 spans 14 residues. Germline V gene data show CDR1 as MNHEY and CDR2 as SMNVEV (reference sequence).

This clone appeared a few times. The rearrangement links TRBV28 to TRBJ2-3, with TRBD2 matching over 13 bases. Losses at the gene ends were 5 bases for V and 2 bases for J; bases not matched to a gene: 7. There are 17 residues in the CDR3. In germline, CDR1 is MDHEN, CDR2 SYDVKM. In nucleotides, the CDR3 is TGTGCCAGCAGTATGACTAGCGGGGGGATCACCACAGATACGCAGTATTTT. It specifies CASSMTSGGITTDTQYF.

In its sample, this clone was seen many times. J is TRBJ2-1 and V is TRBV10-1; D may be TRBD2 (6 bases). The CDR3 spans 17 residues. Germline-derived CDR1 and CDR2 are WNHNN and SYGVQD (reference sequence). Deletions cut 1 base from V and 0 bases from J, with 13 bases between. CDR3 sequence: CASSELGLTSSYNEQFF. DNA of the CDR3: TGCGCCAGCAGTGAGTTAGGACTAACGAGCTCCTACAATGAGCAGTTCTTC.

This clone was seen repeatedly, ten times or more. The chain employs TRBV9 and TRBJ1-1, with D possibly being TRBD1 (6 bases). The germline gives CDR1 SGDLS, CDR2 YYNGEE. V was trimmed by 0 bases and J by 5 bases, leaving 8 bases between them. The CDR3 loop spans 13 amino acids. CDR3: CASSVVGATEAFF. CDR3 sequence (DNA): TGTGCCAGCAGCGTAGTGGGGGCAACTGAAGCTTTCTTT. Using reference TRBV9 and TRBJ1-1 for the parts outside the CDR3, the full variable domain is DSGVTQTPKHLITATGQRVTLRCSPRSGDLSVYWYQQSLDQGLQFLIQYYNGEERAKGNILERFSAQQFPDLHSELNLSSLELGDSALYFCASSVVGATEAFFGQGTRLTVV.

There are many counts of this clone. The V and J genes are TRBV5-6 and TRBJ1-5; 8 bases align to TRBD1. Germline CDR1 SGHDT, CDR2 YYEEEE. J gave up 7 bases and V 4 bases, and 7 bases lay outside the gene matches. This CDR3 comprises 14 residues. CDR3 amino acids: CASSQGQGGQPQHF. The CDR3 coding sequence is TGTGCCAGCAGCCAAGGACAGGGAGGGCAGCCCCAGCATTTT. The entire variable domain, with the rest obtained from reference TRBV5-6 and TRBJ1-5, is as follows: DAGVTQSPTHLIKTRGQQVTLRCSPKSGHDTVSWYQQALGQGPQFIFQYYEEEERQRGNFPDRFSGHQFPNYSSELNVNALLLGDSALYLCASSQGQGGQPQHFGDGTRLSIL.

This clone occurred many times. The chain combines TRBV7-2 with TRBJ2-2; TRBD2 might be the D (5 bases). V shed 5 bases and J shed 4 bases, with 20 bases lying between them. The CDR3 covers 17 residues. Germline CDR1 reads SGHTA; CDR2 reads FQGNSA. CDR3 sequence reads: CASSPLRAVRGTGELFF. The CDR3 DNA reads TGTGCCAGCAGCCCTCTAAGGGCGGTCCGGGGCACCGGGGAGCTGTTTTTT.

This clone has more than one count but fewer than ten. The V gene is TRBV11-3, the J gene TRBJ2-5; D possibly corresponds to TRBD2 (5 bases). Germline V CDR1 and CDR2: SGHNT, YENEEA. The CDR3 totals 14 residues. Trimming shortened V by 5 bases and J by 6 bases, and 16 bases separated the two germline ends. The CDR3 loop reads CASSLGRGAQTQYF. In DNA, the CDR3 is TGTGCCAGCAGCCTCGGACGGGGAGCACAGACCCAGTACTTC.

This clone was recorded many times. The rearrangement uses TRBV2 and TRBJ1-5, with a possible D match to TRBD1 (5 bases). V was cut by 8 bases and J by 0 bases, with 8 bases left in between. Germline CDR1 SNHLY, CDR2 FYNNEI. CDR3 size: 13 residues. For the CDR3, the DNA is TGTGCCAGCGCCCAGGGTAGCAATCAGCCCCAGCATTTT. Translated, it gives CASAQGSNQPQHF.